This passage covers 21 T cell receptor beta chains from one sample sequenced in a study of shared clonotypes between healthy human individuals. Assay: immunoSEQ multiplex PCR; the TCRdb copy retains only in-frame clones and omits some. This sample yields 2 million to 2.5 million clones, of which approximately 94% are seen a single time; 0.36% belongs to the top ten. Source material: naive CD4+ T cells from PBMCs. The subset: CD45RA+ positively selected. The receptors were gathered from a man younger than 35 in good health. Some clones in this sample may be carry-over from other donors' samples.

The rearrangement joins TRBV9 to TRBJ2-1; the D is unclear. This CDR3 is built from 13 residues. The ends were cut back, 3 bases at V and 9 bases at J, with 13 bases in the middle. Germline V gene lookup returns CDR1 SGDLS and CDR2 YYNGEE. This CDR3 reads CASSAPPLGEQFF. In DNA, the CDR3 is TGTGCCAGCAGCGCCCCCCCGCTCGGTGAGCAGTTCTTC.

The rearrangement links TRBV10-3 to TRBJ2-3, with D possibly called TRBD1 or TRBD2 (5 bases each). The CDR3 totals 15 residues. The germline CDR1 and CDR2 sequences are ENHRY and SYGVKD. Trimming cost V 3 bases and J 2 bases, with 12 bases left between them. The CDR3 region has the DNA TGTGCCATCAGTGATCGGGACGGTTTCACAGATACGCAGTATTTT. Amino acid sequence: CAISDRDGFTDTQYF.

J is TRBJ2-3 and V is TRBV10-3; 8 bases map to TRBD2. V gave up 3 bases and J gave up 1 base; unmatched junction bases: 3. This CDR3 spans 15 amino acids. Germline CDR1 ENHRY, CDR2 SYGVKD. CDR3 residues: CAISEATSGTDTQYF. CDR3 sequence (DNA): TGTGCCATCAGTGAAGCGACTAGCGGCACAGATACGCAGTATTTT.

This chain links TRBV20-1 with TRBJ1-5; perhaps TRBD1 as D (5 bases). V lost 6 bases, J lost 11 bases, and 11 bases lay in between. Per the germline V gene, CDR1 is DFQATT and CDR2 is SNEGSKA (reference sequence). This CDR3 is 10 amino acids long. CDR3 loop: CSAYGGTQHF. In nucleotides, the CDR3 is TGCAGTGCCTACGGGGGAACCCAGCATTTT.

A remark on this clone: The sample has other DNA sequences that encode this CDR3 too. CDR3 sequence reads: CASSIAGGLQETQYF. CDR3 in DNA: TGTGCCAGTAGTATAGCGGGAGGCCTCCAAGAGACCCAGTACTTC. This rearrangement joins TRBV19 to TRBJ2-5; 7 bases fit TRBD2. The CDR3 loop spans 15 amino acids. V lost 1 base to trimming and J lost 1 base; unmatched junction nucleotides: 3. Germline V gene sequence: CDR1 LNHDA, CDR2 SQIVND (reference sequence).

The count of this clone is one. The CDR3 bases are TGTGCCAGCAGCCAAGATTCTCGAGGGGCTCTTGCGCGCACAGATACGCAGTATTTT. Its protein is CASSQDSRGALARTDTQYF. This rearrangement joins TRBV4-2 to TRBJ2-3; D might be TRBD1 or TRBD2, each matching 5 bases. The CDR3 sequence is 19 residues long. V was trimmed by 0 bases and J by 1 base, leaving 20 bases between them. The germline CDR1 and CDR2 sequences are LGHNA and YNFKEQ.

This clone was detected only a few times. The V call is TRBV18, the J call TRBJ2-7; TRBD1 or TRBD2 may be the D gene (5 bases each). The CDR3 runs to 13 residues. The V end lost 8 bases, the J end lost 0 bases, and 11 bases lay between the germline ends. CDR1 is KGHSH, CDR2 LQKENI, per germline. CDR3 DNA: TGTGCCAGCCGGGACCGAAGCTCCTACGAGCAGTACTTC. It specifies CASRDRSSYEQYF.

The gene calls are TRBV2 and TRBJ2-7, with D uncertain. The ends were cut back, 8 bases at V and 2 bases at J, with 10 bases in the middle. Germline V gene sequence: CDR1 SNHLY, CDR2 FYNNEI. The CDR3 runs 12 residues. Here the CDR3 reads CASGPFTYEQYF. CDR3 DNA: TGTGCCAGCGGCCCCTTTACCTACGAGCAGTACTTC.

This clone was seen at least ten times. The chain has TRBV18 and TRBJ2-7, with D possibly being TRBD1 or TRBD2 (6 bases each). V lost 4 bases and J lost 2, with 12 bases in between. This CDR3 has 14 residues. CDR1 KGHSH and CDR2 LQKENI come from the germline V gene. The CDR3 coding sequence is TGTGCCAGCTCACGGGGGGCGGGGACCTACGAGCAGTACTTC. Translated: CASSRGAGTYEQYF.

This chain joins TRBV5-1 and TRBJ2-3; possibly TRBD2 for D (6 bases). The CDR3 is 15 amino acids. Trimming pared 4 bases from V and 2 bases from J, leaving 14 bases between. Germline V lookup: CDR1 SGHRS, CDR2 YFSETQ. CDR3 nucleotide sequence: TGCGCCAGCAGCCCATCCGGGAGCCTCACAGATACGCAGTATTTT. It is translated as CASSPSGSLTDTQYF. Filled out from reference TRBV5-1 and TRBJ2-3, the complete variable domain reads KAGVTQTPRYLIKTRGQQVTLSCSPISGHRSVSWYQQTPGQGLQFLFEYFSETQRNKGNFPGRFSGRQFSNSRSEMNVSTLELGDSALYLCASSPSGSLTDTQYFGPGTRLTVL.

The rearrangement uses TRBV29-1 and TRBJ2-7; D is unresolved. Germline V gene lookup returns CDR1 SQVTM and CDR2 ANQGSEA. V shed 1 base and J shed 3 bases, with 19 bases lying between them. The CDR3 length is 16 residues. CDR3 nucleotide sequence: TGCAGCGTTGAAGCCTCCGTAGGTGGGCAACGCTACGAGCAGTACTTC. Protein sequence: CSVEASVGGQRYEQYF.

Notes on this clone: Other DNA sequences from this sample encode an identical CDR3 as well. The CDR3, as DNA: TGCGCCAGCAGCCAACCCGGGACACCCTACGAGCAGTACTTC. Its translation is CASSQPGTPYEQYF. The chain couples TRBV4-1 to TRBJ2-7; tentative D call: TRBD1 (6 bases). The CDR3 is 14 residues long. V lost 2 bases, J lost 2 bases, and 10 bases lay in between. The germline V gene has CDR1 MGHRA and CDR2 YSYEKL.

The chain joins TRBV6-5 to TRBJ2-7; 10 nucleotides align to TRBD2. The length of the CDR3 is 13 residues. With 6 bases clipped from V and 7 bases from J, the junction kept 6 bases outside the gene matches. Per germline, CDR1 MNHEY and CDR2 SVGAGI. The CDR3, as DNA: TGTGCCAGCAGGCTGAGCGGGAGGGTTGAGCAGTACTTC. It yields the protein CASRLSGRVEQYF.

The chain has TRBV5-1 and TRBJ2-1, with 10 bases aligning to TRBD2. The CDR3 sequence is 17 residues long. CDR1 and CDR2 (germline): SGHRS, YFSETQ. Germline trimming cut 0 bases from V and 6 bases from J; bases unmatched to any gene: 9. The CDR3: CASSLGAGGPQINEQFF. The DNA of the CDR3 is TGCGCCAGCAGCTTGGGAGCGGGAGGGCCGCAGATCAATGAGCAGTTCTTC.

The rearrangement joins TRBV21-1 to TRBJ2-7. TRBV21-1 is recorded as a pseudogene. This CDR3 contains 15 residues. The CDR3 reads CASSKGRTDSYEQYF. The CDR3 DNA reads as TGTGCCAGCAGCAAAGGTCGGACGGACTCCTACGAGCAGTACTTC.

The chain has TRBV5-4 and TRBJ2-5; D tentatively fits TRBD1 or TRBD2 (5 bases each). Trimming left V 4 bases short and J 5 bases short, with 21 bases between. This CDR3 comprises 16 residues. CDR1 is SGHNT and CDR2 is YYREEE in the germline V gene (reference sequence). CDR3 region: CASSPVGTTPGETQYF. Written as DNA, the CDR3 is TGTGCCAGCAGCCCGGTAGGGACGACCCCGGGGGAGACCCAGTACTTC.

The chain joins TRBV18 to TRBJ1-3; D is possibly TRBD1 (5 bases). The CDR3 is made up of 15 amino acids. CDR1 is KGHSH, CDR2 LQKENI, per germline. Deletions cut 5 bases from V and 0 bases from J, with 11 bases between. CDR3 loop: CASSADRDSGNTIYF. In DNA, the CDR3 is TGTGCCAGCTCAGCAGACAGAGACTCTGGAAACACCATATATTTT.

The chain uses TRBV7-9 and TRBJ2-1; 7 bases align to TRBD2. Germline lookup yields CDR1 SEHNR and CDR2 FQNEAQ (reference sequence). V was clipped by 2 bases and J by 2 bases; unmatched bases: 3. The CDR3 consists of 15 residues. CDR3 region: CASSLSAGAYNEQFF. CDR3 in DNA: TGTGCCAGCAGCTTATCGGCGGGGGCCTACAATGAGCAGTTCTTC.

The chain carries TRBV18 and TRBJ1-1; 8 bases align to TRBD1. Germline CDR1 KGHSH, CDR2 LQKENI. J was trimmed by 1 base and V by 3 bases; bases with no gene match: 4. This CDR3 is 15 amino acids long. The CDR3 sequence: CASSPRTGKNTEAFF. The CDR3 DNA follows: TGTGCCAGCTCACCCCGGACAGGGAAGAACACTGAAGCTTTCTTT. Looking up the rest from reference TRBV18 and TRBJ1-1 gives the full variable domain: NAGVMQNPRHLVRRRGQEARLRCSPMKGHSHVYWYRQLPEEGLKFMVYLQKENIIDESGMPKERFSAEFPKEGPSILRIQQVVRGDSAAYFCASSPRTGKNTEAFFGQGTRLTVV.

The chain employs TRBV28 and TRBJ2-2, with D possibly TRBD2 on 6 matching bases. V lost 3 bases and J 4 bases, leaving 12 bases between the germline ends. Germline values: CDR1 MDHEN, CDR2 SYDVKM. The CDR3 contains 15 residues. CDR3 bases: TGTGCCAGCAGTTTTTGGGGGACTTCCACCGGGGAGCTGTTTTTT. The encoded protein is CASSFWGTSTGELFF.

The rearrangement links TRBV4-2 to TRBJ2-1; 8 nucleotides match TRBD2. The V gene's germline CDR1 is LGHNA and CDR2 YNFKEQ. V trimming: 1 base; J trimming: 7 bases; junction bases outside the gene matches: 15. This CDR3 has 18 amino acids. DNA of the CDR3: TGTGCCAGCAGCCAAGGCCAACGGGGGAGCGGGAGTTGGAATGAGCAGTTCTTC. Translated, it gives CASSQGQRGSGSWNEQFF.